The source of this T cell receptor (beta chain) is a study of cytomegalovirus exposure and HLA in healthy donors (dated by TCRdb to the late 2010s). Notes on the research overall: An earlier analysis of 587 of the donors reported 250 to 300 Gb of sequence data and 117 million unique TCR beta sequences obtained from roughly 180 million T cells. Typing coverage differed by locus: A, B, C, DRB1 and DQB1 were typed in about 629-640 donors, DQA1 in 522, DPA1 in 600 to 610, and DPB1 in 450 to 490. In a later analysis, previously published TCR beta repertoires from fewer than 750 donors were re-analyzed and high-resolution HLA genotyping was added so that TCR occurrence patterns could be studied. HLA typing included class I and class II loci at four-digit resolution. In addition to the first cohort of about 650 subjects, a separate validation cohort of around 110 different subjects was used. Genome-wide SNP genotypes for about 60% of the roughly 670 donors were used in a later genetic analysis, which treated that subset as a discovery cohort. Roughly 300 gigabases of sequencing data and 70 million to 85 million unique TCR sequences were included in an early release covering roughly 600 HLA-typed donors. Among 350 to 400 genotyped donors of the cohort, an average of about 240,000 unique TCR beta nucleotide sequences were sequenced per donor, around 20% of them non-productive. All discovery cohort repertoires had been generated using a single sequencing platform. Roughly 5 DR-DQ haplotypes were handled as single units for association and clustering, since linkage in the cohort was strong. The study profiled the T cell repertoires of some 610 subjects by immunosequencing and related them to cytomegalovirus serostatus. To predict cytomegalovirus infection status, the study combined high-throughput TCR immunosequencing, statistical association of individual TCRs with disease status, and machine learning. The study aimed to test whether signatures of past pathogen exposure could be identified by cataloging public T cell receptors. Of the 300 to 450 genotyped donors, less than 90% were placed in the genetic ancestry cluster associated with self-reported Caucasian donors. The later analysis used no new phenotypic data to find candidate immune exposures, relying instead on TCR beta sequences and their occurrence across donors. In an earlier analysis of roughly 580 of the donors, high-throughput TCR beta sequencing was used to judge whether each TCR beta V gene segment behaved as functional or pseudogenic. Donor age, sex, ethnicity and CMV serostatus were compiled alongside the repertoire data.

The receptor library was made with the immunoSEQ multiplex PCR assay. The multiplex PCR relied on a mix of 60 forward primers for TCR Vbeta segments and 13 reverse primers for TCR Jbeta segments. Amplification of the CDR3 region of rearranged TCR beta genes was performed with a multiplex PCR assay on genomic DNA. The amplified TCR beta libraries were sequenced on the Illumina HiSeq System as 87-base-pair reads. In the original analysis: Across the roughly 600 repertoires, a later analysis counted 60 million to 90 million unique TCR beta chains, 9.5 million to 12 million of which were shared by at least two donors. Raw reads were error-corrected and collapsed into unique sequences with a nearest-neighbor algorithm that merged closely related sequences to remove PCR and sequencing errors. To assign V, D and J gene segments, CDR3 sequences were aligned to IMGT reference sequences. Each retained sequence needed at least a six-nucleotide match to both a V gene segment and a J gene segment. Rearrangements were classified as productive when the CDR3 lacked stop codons and remained in frame with V and J, and all other rearrangements were classified as non-productive. Following IMGT convention, CDR3 was defined as the stretch from the second conserved V-encoded cysteine to the conserved J-encoded phenylalanine. The earlier analysis of 500 to 600 of the donors excluded sequences that lacked an unambiguous match to a single V gene segment. An earlier analysis of fewer than 750 of the donors called V segments functional above 56.7% productive rearrangements and segregating when the between-donor standard deviation exceeded 5%. A statistical classification framework was built to diagnose cytomegalovirus status from the catalog of TCR beta chain sequences. A later analysis assigned V and J genes by comparing TCR nucleotide sequences with IMGT/GENE-DB human TR gene sequences. Using the TCRdist pipeline, a later analysis assigned CDR3 sequences along with most-parsimonious VDJ recombination scenarios. A later analysis defined each TCR beta chain by its CDR3 amino acid sequence plus V-gene family, and excluded reads lacking a unique V-gene family. To address suspected cross-contamination and a sequencing artifact, a later analysis removed roughly 580 highly shared, low-generation-probability nucleotide sequences. In a later analysis, a clonal expansion index was calculated for each public chain from normalized within-repertoire ranks of inferred template counts. In a later analysis, generation probabilities were computed using a VDJ recombination model fitted to out-of-frame rearrangements, and the results were checked against IGoR. Hypergeometric tests were used in a later analysis to score TCR-TCR, TCR-HLA and TCR-CMV co-occurrence, with a repertoire-size bias correction applied to the TCR pairs. To estimate false discovery rates, a later analysis permuted the HLA or CMV assignments 20 times. In a later analysis, co-occurring TCRs were grouped using DBSCAN, and TCRdist sequence similarity was added for clustering within HLA-allele-positive subsets. Repertoires with fewer than 30,000 or more than 120,000 public chains, plus five repertoires with anomalous nucleotide sharing, were excluded from co-occurrence clustering. TCRdb retrieved this table from immuneACCESS and kept in-frame rearrangements only. Not all clones are present; in checked studies, unresolved V genes account for under half, and no reason is known for the remainder. The D gene and trimming were derived from the DNA, and the V and J assignments and clone size from that table. Here the sample has 40,000 or so clones; around 77% occur a single time. The ten largest make up roughly 1.4% of the sample.

The cohort was made up of roughly 670 healthy bone marrow donors. At the time of sampling, every cohort member was nominally healthy, though immune exposures that went unrecorded were likely present. The donor was CMV seronegative and belonged to the group of around 400 seronegative cohort members. A peripheral blood sample was provided by each donor, and peripheral blood mononuclear cells were used for TCR beta sequencing. Genomic DNA extraction from the blood cell samples was performed with the Qiagen DNeasy Blood Extraction Kit. Beyond this particular receptor, the publication reports: In a later genetic analysis, fewer N-insertions in productive TCRs were reported among donors in an Asian-associated ancestry cluster than the approximately 670-donor mean. In a later analysis, 16,951 TCR beta sequences were associated with specific HLA alleles at a false discovery rate of 0.05. The study gave a list of 150 to 200 TCR beta chains associated with cytomegalovirus. In a later analysis, the rate of TCR association differed among HLA loci, with DRB1 alleles having the most associated TCRs and HLA-C alleles having the fewest. Strong co-occurrence of HLA alleles, especially DR and DQ, made assigning TCR associations to individual alleles difficult. A further reported finding was that TCR beta sequences accurately predicted the HLA-A and HLA-B alleles for most subjects in the first cohort. An association between a missense DCLRE1C variant and V-gene and J-gene trimming of TCR beta chains was found in a later genetic analysis and replicated in an independent cohort. HLA typing was unavailable for some donors at each locus, so association tests used only the typed subset. The 87-base-pair reads could not distinguish some IMGT-functional V segments, including TRBV6-2 and TRBV6-3, so those segments were excluded. Broadly in line with IMGT annotations, most TCR beta V segments showed up in productive rearrangements about 87% or about 30% of the time in an earlier analysis of 450 to 750 of the donors. Because counts were too low, 15 to 20 rarely observed V segments, including chromosome 9 orphons, were left out of the earlier analysis of about 500 of the donors. A cluster of highly shared sequence variants was judged likely to represent a technical artifact of the sequencing pipeline. In a later analysis, HLA-associated TCR beta chains showed more clonal expansion and lower generation probabilities than non-associated chains that were equally common. Linkage disequilibrium might explain the correlated functional status among segregating V segments, but an unknown experimental factor could not be ruled out. Sequencing depth was assumed to be roughly uniform across donors in the presence/absence analyses, though that assumption may not hold. It was suggested by the authors that the approach could potentially be generalized to other disease states and immunological phenotypes. A later analysis found that most CMV-associated TCR beta chains appeared HLA-restricted, with HLA associations seemingly driven largely by CMV exposure. According to a later analysis, parvovirus B19, influenza, CMV and Epstein-Barr virus appeared linked to several top co-occurrence clusters. The classifier was reported to diagnose cytomegalovirus status with high specificity and sensitivity in both the original cohort and the validation cohort. A few of the identified cytomegalovirus-associated TCR beta chains were confirmed in vitro to be specific for cytomegalovirus antigens. The only immune exposure information available for the cohort was CMV serostatus. Most TCR sequences were observed very rarely across donors, whereas some public TCRs were present in many individuals. In this cohort, only TCR beta chains were sequenced, and detectable features were limited by the absence of alpha or paired-chain data.

As concerns this clone: There is no known antigen for this receptor. Per-base qualities were not stored, and no clone one base away is much larger.

The CDR3 covers 12 residues, taking in both the cysteine and the phenylalanine. The CDR3 DNA has 36 bases and is translated from base 1. The germline V gene sets CDR1 to SQVTM and CDR2 to ANQGSEA. V is clipped by 2 bases and J by 4 bases, and the sequence between their germline boundaries is 8 bases long. Material for sequencing was PBMCs. The rearranged segments are TRBV29-1 and TRBJ1-1; the D gene remains uncertain. The clonotype originates from a young man in good health and CMV-seronegative. The CDR3 here reads CSVERDLTEAFF. The DNA sequence is given as TGCAGCGTTGAAAGAGATCTCACTGAAGCTTTCTTT.